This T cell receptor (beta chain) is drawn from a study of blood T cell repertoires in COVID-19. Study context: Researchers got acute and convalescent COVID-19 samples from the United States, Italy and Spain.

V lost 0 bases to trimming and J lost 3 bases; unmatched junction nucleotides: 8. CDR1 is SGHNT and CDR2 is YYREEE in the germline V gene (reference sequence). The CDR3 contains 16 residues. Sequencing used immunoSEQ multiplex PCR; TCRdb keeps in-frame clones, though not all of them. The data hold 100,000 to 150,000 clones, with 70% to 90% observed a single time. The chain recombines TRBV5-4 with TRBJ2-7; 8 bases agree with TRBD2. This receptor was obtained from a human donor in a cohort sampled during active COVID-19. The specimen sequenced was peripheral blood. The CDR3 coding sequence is TGTGCCAGCAGCTTGGCGGGGGGGGCGCGGTTCTACGAGCAGTACTTC. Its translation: CASSLAGGARFYEQYF.